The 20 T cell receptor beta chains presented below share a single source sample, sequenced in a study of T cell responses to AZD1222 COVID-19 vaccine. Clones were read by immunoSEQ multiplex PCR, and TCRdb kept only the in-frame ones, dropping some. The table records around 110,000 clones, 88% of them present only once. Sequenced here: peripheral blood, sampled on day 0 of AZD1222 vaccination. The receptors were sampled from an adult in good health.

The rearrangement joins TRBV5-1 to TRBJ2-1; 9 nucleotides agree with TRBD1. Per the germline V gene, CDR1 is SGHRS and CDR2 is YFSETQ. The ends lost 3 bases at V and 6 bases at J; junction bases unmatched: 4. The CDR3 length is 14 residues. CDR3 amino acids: CASSSGQGRNEQFF. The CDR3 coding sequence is TGCGCCAGCAGCTCGGGACAGGGCCGCAATGAGCAGTTCTTC.

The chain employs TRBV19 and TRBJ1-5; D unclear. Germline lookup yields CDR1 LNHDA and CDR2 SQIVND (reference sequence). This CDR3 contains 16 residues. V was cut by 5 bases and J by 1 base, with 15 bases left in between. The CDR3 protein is CASSEGGKRSNQPQHF. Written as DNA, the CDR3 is TGTGCCAGTAGTGAGGGAGGGAAGAGGAGCAATCAGCCCCAGCATTTT.

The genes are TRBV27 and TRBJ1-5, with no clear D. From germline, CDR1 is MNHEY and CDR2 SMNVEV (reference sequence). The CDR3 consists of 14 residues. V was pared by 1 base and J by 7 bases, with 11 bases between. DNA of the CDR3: TGTGCCAGCAGTTTATTGGGGAAAGGCCAGCCCCAGCATTTT. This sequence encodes CASSLLGKGQPQHF.

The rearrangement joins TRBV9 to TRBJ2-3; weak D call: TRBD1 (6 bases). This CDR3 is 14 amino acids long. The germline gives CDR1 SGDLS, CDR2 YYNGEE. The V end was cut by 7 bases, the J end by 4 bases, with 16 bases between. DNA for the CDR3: TGTGCCAGCGACCAGACAGGTGGGGCAGATACGCAGTATTTT. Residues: CASDQTGGADTQYF.

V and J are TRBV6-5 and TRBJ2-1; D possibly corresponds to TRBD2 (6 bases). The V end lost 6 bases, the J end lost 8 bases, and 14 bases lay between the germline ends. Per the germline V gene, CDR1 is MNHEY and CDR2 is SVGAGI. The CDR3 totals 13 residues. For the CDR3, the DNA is TGTGCCAGCAGGCTAGCGAGGGTTGATGAGCAGTTCTTC. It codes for CASRLARVDEQFF.

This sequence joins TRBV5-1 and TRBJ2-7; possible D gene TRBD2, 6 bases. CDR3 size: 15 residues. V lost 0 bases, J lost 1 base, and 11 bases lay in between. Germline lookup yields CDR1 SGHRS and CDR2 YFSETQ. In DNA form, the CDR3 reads TGCGCCAGCAGCTTGGGCGGGACCCCGTCCTACGAGCAGTACTTC. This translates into CASSLGGTPSYEQYF.

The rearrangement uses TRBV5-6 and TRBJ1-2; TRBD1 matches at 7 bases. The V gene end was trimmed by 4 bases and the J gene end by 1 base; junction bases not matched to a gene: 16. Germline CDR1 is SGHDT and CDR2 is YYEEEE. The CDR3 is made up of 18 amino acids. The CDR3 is CASSLTPGQNRNNYGYTF. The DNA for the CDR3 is TGTGCCAGCAGCCTGACTCCGGGACAGAACAGAAATAACTATGGCTACACCTTC. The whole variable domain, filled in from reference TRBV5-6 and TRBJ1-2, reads DAGVTQSPTHLIKTRGQQVTLRCSPKSGHDTVSWYQQALGQGPQFIFQYYEEEERQRGNFPDRFSGHQFPNYSSELNVNALLLGDSALYLCASSLTPGQNRNNYGYTFGSGTRLTVV.

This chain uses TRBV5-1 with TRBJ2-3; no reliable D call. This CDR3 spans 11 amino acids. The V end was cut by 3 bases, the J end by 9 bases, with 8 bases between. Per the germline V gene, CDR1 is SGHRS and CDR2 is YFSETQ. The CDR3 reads CASSSHATQYF. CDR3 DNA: TGCGCCAGCAGCTCCCACGCCACGCAGTATTTT.

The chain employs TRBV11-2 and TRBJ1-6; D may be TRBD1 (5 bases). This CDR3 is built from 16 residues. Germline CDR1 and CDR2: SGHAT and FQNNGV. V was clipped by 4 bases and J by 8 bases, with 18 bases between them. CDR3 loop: CASSSLDQGQDSPLHF. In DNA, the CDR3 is TGTGCCAGCAGCTCCCTAGACCAGGGCCAGGATTCACCCCTCCACTTT.

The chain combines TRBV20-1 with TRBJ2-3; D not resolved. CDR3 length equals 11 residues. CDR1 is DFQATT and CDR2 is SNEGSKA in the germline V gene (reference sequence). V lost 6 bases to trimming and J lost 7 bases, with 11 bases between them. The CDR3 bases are TGCAGTGCCCCTGGCACTTATACGCAGTATTTT. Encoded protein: CSAPGTYTQYF.

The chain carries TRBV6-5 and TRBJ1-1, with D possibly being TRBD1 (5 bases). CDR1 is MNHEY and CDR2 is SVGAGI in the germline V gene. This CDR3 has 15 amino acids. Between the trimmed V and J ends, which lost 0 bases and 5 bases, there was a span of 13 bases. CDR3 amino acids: CASSYSGRVGTEAFF. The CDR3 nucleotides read TGTGCCAGCAGTTACTCGGGCAGGGTAGGGACTGAAGCTTTCTTT.

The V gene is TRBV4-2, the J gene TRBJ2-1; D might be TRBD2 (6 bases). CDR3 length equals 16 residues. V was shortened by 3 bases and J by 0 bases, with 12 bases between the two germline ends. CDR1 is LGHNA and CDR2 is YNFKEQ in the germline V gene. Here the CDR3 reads CASSHALGGSYNEQFF. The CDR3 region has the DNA TGTGCCAGCAGCCATGCCTTGGGGGGCTCCTACAATGAGCAGTTCTTC.

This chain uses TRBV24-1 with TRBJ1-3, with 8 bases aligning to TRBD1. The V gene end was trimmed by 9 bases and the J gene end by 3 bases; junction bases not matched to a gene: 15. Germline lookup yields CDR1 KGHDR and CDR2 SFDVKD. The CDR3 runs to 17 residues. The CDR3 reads CATGGRTGSFGGNTIYF. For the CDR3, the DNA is TGTGCCACCGGGGGGAGGACAGGGAGTTTTGGTGGAAACACCATATATTTT.

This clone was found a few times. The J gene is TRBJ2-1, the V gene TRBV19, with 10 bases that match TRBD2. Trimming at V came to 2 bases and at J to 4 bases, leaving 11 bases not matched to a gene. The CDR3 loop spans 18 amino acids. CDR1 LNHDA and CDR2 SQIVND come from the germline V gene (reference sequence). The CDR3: CASSIQGRTSGEYNEQFF. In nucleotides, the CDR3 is TGTGCCAGTAGTATACAGGGTAGGACTAGCGGAGAATACAATGAGCAGTTCTTC.

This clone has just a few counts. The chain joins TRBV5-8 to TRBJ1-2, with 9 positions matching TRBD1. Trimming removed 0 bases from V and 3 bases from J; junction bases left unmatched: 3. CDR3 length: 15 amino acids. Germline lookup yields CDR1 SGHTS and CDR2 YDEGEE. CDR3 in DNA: TGTGCCAGCAGCTTGGATACAGGGGGCGACTATGGCTACACCTTC. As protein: CASSLDTGGDYGYTF.

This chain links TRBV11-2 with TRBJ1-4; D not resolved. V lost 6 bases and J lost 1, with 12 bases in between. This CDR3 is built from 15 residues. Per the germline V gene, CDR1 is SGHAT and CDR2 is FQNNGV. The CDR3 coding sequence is TGTGCCAGCAGACCCGAGACGGGAACTAATGAAAAACTGTTTTTT. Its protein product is CASRPETGTNEKLFF.

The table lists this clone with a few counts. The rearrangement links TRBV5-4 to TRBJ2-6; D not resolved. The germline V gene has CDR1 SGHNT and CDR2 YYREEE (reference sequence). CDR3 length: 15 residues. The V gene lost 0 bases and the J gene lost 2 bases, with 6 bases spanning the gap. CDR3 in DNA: TGTGCCAGCAGCTTGGTGGGGACTGGGGCCAACGTCCTGACTTTC. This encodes CASSLVGTGANVLTF. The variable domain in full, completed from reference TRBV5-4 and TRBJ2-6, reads ETGVTQSPTHLIKTRGQQVTLRCSSQSGHNTVSWYQQALGQGPQFIFQYYREEENGRGNFPPRFSGLQFPNYSSELNVNALELDDSALYLCASSLVGTGANVLTFGAGSRLTVL.

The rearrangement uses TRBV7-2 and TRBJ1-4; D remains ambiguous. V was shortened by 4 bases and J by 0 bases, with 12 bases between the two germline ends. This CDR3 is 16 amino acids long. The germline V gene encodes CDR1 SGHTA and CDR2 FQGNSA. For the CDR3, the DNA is TGTGCCAGCAGCTCTCGGAACCCTGCAACTAATGAAAAACTGTTTTTT. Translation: CASSSRNPATNEKLFF.

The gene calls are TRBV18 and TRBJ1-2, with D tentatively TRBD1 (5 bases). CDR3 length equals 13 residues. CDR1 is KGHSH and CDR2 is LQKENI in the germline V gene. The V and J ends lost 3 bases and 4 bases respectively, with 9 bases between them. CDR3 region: CASSPGGGYGYTF. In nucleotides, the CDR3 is TGTGCCAGCTCACCGGGGGGGGGCTATGGCTACACCTTC. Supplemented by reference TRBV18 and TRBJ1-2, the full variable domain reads NAGVMQNPRHLVRRRGQEARLRCSPMKGHSHVYWYRQLPEEGLKFMVYLQKENIIDESGMPKERFSAEFPKEGPSILRIQQVVRGDSAAYFCASSPGGGYGYTFGSGTRLTVV.

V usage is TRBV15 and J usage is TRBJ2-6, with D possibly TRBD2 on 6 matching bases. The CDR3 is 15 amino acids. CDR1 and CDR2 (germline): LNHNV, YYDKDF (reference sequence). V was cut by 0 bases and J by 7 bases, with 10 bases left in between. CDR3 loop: CATSRDLRDANVLTF. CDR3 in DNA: TGTGCCACCAGCAGAGATCTGCGGGACGCCAACGTCCTGACTTTC.